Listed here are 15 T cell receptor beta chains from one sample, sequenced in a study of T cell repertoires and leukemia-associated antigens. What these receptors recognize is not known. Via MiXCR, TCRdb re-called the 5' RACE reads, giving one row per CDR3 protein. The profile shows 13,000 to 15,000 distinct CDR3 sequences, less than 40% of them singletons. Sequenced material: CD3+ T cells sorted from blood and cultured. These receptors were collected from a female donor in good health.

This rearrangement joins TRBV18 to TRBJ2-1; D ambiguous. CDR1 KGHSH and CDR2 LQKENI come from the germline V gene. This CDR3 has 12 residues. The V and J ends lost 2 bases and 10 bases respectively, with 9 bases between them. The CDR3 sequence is CASSPMIGEQFF. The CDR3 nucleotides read TGTGCCAGCTCACCAATGATCGGGGAGCAGTTCTTC.

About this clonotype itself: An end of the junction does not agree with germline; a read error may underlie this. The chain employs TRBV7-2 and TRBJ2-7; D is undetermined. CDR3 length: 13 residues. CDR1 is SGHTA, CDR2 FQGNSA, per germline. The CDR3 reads CASSLAYTYERYF. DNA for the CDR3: TGTGCCAGCAGCCTGGCTTACACCTACGAGCGGTACTTC.

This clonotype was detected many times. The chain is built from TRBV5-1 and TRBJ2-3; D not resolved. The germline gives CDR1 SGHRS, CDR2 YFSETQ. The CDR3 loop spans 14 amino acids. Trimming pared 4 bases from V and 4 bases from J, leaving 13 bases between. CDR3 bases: TGCGCCAGCAGCCCAAGAGGCGGCGCAGATACGCAGTATTTT. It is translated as CASSPRGGADTQYF.

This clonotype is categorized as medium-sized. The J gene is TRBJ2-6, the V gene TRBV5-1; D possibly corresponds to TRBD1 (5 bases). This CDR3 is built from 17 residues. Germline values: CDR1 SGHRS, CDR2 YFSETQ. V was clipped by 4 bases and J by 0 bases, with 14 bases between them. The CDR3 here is CASSGTGSSSGANVLTF. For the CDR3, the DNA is TGCGCCAGCAGCGGAACAGGATCCAGCTCTGGGGCCAACGTCCTGACTTTC.

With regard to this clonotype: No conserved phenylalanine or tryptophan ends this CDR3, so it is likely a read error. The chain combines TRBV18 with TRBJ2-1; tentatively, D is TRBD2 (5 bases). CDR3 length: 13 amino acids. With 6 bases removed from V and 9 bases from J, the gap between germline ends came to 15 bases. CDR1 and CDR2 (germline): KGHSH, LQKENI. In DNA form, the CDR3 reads TGTGCCAGCTCGCTGGACTGGAACATTGAGCAGTTCTCC. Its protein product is CASSLDWNIEQFS.

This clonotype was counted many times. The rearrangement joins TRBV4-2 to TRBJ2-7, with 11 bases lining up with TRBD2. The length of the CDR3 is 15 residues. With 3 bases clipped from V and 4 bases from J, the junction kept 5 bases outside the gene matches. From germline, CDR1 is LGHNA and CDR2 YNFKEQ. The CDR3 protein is CASSQGTSGAYEQYF. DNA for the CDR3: TGTGCCAGCAGCCAGGGGACTAGCGGAGCGTACGAGCAGTACTTC.

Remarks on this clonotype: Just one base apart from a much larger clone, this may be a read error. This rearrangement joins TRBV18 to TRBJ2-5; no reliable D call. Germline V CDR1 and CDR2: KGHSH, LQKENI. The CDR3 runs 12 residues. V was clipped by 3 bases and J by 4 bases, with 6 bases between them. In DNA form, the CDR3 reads TGTGCCAGCTCACCTTTTGTAGAGACCCAGTACTTC. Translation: CASSPFVETQYF. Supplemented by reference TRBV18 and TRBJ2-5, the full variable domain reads NAGVMQNPRHLVRRRGQEARLRCSPMKGHSHVYWYRQLPEEGLKFMVYLQKENIIDESGMPKERFSAEFPKEGPSILRIQQVVRGDSAAYFCASSPFVETQYFGPGTRLLVL.

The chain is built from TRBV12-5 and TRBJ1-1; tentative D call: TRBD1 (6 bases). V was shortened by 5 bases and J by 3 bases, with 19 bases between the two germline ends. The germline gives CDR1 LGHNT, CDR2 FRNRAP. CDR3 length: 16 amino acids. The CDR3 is CASGPRAGQSYTEAFF. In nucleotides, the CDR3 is TGTGCTAGTGGTCCGCGGGCCGGACAGTCATACACTGAAGCTTTCTTT.

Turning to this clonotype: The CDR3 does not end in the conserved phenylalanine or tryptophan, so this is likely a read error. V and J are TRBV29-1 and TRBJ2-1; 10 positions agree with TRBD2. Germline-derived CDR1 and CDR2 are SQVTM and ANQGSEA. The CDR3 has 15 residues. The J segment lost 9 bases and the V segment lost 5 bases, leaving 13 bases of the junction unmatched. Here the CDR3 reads CSVPSETSGYREQFC. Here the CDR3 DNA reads TGCAGCGTTCCCTCAGAGACTAGCGGGTATCGTGAGCAGTTCTGC.

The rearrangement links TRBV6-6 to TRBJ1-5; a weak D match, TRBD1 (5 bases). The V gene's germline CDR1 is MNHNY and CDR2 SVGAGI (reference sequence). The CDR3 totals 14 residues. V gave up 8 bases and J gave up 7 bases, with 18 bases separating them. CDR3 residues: CASHLGQGNQPQHF. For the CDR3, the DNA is TGTGCCAGCCACCTCGGGCAGGGTAACCAGCCCCAGCATTTT.

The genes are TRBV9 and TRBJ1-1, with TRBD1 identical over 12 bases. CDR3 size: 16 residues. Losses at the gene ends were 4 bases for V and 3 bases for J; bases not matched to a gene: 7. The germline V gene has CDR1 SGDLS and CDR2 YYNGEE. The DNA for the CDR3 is TGTGCCAGCAGCCCGGGGACAGGGGGCCTCTACACTGAAGCTTTCTTT. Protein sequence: CASSPGTGGLYTEAFF.

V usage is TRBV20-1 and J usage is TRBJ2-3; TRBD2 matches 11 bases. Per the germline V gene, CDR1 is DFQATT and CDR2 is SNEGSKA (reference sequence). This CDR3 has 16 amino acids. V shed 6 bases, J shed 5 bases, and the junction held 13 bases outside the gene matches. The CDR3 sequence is CSAPESSGRAIDTQYF. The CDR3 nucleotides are TGCAGTGCCCCCGAGAGTAGCGGGAGGGCCATAGATACGCAGTATTTT.

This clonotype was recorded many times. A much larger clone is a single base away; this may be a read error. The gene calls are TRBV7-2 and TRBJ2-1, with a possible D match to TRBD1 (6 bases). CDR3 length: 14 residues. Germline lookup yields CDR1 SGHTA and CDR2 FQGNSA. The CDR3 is CASSSPGQHNGQFF. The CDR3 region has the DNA TGTGCCAGCAGCTCACCTGGACAGCACAATGGGCAGTTCTTC.

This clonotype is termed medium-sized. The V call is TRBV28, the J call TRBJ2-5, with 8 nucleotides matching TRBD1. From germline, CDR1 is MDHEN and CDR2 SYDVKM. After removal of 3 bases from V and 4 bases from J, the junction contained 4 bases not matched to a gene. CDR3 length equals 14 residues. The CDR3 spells CASSLVQGAETQYF. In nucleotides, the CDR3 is TGTGCCAGCAGTTTGGTCCAGGGGGCAGAGACCCAGTACTTC. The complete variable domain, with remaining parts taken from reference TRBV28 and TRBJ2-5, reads DVKVTQSSRYLVKRTGEKVFLECVQDMDHENMFWYRQDPGLGLRLIYFSYDVKMKEKGDIPEGYSVSREKKERFSLILESASTNQTSMYLCASSLVQGAETQYFGPGTRLLVL.

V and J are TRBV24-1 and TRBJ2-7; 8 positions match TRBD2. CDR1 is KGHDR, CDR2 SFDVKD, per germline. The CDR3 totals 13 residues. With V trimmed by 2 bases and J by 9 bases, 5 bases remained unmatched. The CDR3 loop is CATSDSAGVGQYF. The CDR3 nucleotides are TGTGCCACCAGTGATTCAGCGGGAGTCGGGCAGTACTTC.